This T cell receptor (beta chain) comes out of a study of blood T cell repertoires in COVID-19. Here immunoSEQ multiplex PCR was the method, and the copy in TCRdb shows in-frame clones only, minus some. This sample has roughly 160,000 clones, with roughly 87% found just once. This CDR3 is 13 amino acids long. Trimming shortened V by 5 bases and J by 3 bases, and 10 bases separated the two germline ends. The rearrangement joins TRBV12-3 or TRBV12-4 to TRBJ2-5; D perhaps matches TRBD1 (6 bases). The clonotype comes from a woman in her forties or fifties who had recovered from COVID-19. Material for sequencing was PBMCs or T cells enriched from blood (not recorded which). The CDR3 sequence: CASSVYREETQYF. As DNA, the CDR3 is TGTGCCAGCAGTGTCTACAGGGAAGAGACCCAGTACTTC.